Following are 8 T cell receptor beta chains from one sample sequenced in a study of blood T cells in healthy people across ages (dated by TCRdb to 2015 to 2017). To prepare the library, 5' RACE was applied. The sample was run on an Illumina HiSeq 2500. A second roughly 7 to 11 cycle PCR used a sample-barcoded 5' primer and a J-beta primer mix. TCRdb took the public reads, trimmed them with fastp at Q25, ran MiXCR for clone calling and kept in-frame beta chains. Every entry covers one CDR3 protein and lists the most common genes and DNA from its rows. Here the sample has fewer than 950,000 distinct CDR3 sequences; 35% to 40% occur a single time. The ten largest clones capture under 15% of the sample. The specimen was blood. All receptors derive from a man between 18 and 29 years old in good health.

The CDR3 region is CASSDAQGAGYEQYF. For the CDR3, the DNA is TGTGCCAGCAGTGATGCACAGGGGGCGGGCTACGAGCAGTACTTC. V gene TRBV2 combines with J gene TRBJ2-7; TRBD1 aligns across 9 bases. The V and J ends lost 3 bases and 3 bases, in that order; junction bases with no gene match: 6. CDR3 length: 15 residues. CDR1 and CDR2 from the germline V gene are SNHLY and FYNNEI. Looking up the rest from reference TRBV2 and TRBJ2-7 gives the full variable domain: EPEVTQTPSHQVTQMGQEVILRCVPISNHLYFYWYRQILGQKVEFLVSFYNNEISEKSEIFDDQFSVERPDGSNFTLKIRSTKLEDSAMYFCASSDAQGAGYEQYFGPGTRLTVT.

The count of this clonotype is one. This sequence joins TRBV6-2 or TRBV6-3 and TRBJ2-2; possible D gene TRBD1, 6 bases. V was shortened by 8 bases and J by 1 base, with 11 bases between the two germline ends. The CDR3 length is 14 residues. The germline CDR1 and CDR2 sequences are MNHEY and SVGEGT. As DNA, the CDR3 is TGTGCCAGCCGCTCAGGGGAGAACACCGGGGAGCTGTTTTTT. Its protein is CASRSGENTGELFF.

This clonotype appeared a few times. The chain employs TRBV12-3 or TRBV12-4 and TRBJ2-5; 9 bases fit TRBD2. The CDR3 length is 14 residues. V lost 6 bases, J lost 4 bases, and 6 bases stayed unmatched. The CDR3 protein is CASRLSGGGETQYF. In nucleotides, the CDR3 is TGTGCCAGCAGACTTAGCGGGGGAGGAGAGACCCAGTACTTC.

This rearrangement joins TRBV7-9 to TRBJ1-1, with D maybe TRBD1 (6 bases). Germline assignment: CDR1 SEHNR and CDR2 FQNEAQ (reference sequence). CDR3 length equals 14 residues. V was shortened by 5 bases and J by 8 bases, with 18 bases between the two germline ends. The CDR3 loop is CASSPAAGEEEAFF. Here the CDR3 DNA reads TGTGCCAGCAGCCCCGCCGCAGGGGAGGAGGAAGCTTTCTTT.

The chain couples TRBV20-1 to TRBJ1-1, with a tentative D call TRBD1 (6 bases). V was cut by 0 bases and J by 0 bases, with 14 bases left in between. The germline V gene encodes CDR1 DFQATT and CDR2 SNEGSKA (reference sequence). The CDR3 is 16 residues long. The CDR3 reads CSARDRWQGLNTEAFF. For the CDR3, the DNA is TGCAGTGCTAGAGATCGGTGGCAGGGGCTGAACACTGAAGCTTTCTTT.

This rearrangement joins TRBV7-2 to TRBJ2-1, with 10 bases lining up with TRBD2. The V gene end was trimmed by 1 base and the J gene end by 7 bases; junction bases not matched to a gene: 13. In germline, CDR1 is SGHTA, CDR2 FQGNSA. This CDR3 contains 18 residues. The DNA for the CDR3 is TGTGCCAGCAGCTTAGTTCGAGCGGGGGGGCGGGGAGTAAATGAGCAGTTCTTC. Amino acids: CASSLVRAGGRGVNEQFF.

This sequence joins TRBV6-6 and TRBJ1-2; 8 bases fit TRBD1. This CDR3 contains 17 residues. Germline V CDR1 and CDR2: MNHNY, SVGAGI (reference sequence). After removal of 2 bases from V and 6 bases from J, the junction contained 14 bases not matched to a gene. CDR3 nucleotides: TGTGCCAGCAGTTACACCCTTGGGACAGGCGGGGATAATGGCTACACCTTC. This encodes CASSYTLGTGGDNGYTF.

V and J are TRBV18 and TRBJ2-3; TRBD2 matches 7 bases. The CDR3 is 15 amino acids. V shed 3 bases, J shed 1 base, and the junction held 4 bases outside the gene matches. The V gene's germline CDR1 is KGHSH and CDR2 LQKENI. The CDR3 loop reads CASSPFAGGTDTQYF. The CDR3, as DNA: TGTGCCAGCTCACCTTTTGCGGGGGGCACAGATACGCAGTATTTT.